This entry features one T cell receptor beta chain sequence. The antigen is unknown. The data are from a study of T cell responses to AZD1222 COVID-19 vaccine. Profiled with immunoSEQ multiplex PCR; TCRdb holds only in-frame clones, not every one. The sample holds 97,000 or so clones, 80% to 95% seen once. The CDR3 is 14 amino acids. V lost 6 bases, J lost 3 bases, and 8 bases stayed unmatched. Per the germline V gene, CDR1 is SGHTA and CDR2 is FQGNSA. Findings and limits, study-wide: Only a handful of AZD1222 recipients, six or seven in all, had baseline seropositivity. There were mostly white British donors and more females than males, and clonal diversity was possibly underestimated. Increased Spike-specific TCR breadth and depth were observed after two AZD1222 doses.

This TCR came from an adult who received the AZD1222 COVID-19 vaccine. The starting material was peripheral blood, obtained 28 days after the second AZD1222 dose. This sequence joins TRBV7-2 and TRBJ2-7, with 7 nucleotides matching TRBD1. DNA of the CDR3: TGTGCCAGCAGGCGGCCGGGACAGAGCTACGAGCAGTACTTC. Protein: CASRRPGQSYEQYF.